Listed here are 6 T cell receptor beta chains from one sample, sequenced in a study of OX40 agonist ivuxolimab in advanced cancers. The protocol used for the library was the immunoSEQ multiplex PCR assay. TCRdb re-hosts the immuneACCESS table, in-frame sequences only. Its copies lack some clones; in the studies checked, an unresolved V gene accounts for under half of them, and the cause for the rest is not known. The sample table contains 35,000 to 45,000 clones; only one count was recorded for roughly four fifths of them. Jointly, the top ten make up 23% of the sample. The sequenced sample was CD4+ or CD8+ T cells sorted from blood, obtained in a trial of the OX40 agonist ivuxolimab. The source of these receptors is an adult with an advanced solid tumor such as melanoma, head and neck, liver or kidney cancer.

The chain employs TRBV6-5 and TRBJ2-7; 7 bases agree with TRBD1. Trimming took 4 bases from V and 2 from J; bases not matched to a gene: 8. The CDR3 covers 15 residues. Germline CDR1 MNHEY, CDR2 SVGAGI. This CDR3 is CASSLRQGRPYEQYF. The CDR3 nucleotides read TGTGCCAGCAGTTTACGACAGGGTCGGCCCTACGAGCAGTACTTC.

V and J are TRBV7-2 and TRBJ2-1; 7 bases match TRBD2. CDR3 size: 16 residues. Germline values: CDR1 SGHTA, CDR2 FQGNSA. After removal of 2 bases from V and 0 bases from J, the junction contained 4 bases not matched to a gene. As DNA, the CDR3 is TGTGCCAGCAGCTTAAAAGCGGGAAGCTCCTACAATGAGCAGTTCTTC. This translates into CASSLKAGSSYNEQFF.

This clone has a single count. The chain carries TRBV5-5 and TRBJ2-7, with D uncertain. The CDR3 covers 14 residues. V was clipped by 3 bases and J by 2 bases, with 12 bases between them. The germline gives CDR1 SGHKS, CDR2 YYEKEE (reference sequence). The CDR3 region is CASSSGPTTYEQYF. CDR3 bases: TGTGCCAGCAGCTCCGGGCCAACAACCTACGAGCAGTACTTC. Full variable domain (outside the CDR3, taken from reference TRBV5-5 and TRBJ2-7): DAGVTQSPTHLIKTRGQQVTLRCSPISGHKSVSWYQQVLGQGPQFIFQYYEKEERGRGNFPDRFSARQFPNYSSELNVNALLLGDSALYLCASSSGPTTYEQYFGPGTRLTVT.

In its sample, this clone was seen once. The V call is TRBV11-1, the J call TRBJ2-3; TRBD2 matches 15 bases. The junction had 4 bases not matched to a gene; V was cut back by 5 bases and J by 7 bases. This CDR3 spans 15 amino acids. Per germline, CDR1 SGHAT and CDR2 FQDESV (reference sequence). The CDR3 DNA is TGTGCCAGCAGCCGGACTAGCGGGGGGGCAAATACGCAGTATTTT. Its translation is CASSRTSGGANTQYF.

CDR3 nucleotides: TGTGCCACCAGCACGGGTCGGGGATTGGGTGAAAAACTGTTTTTT. It encodes CATSTGRGLGEKLFF. The chain is built from TRBV15 and TRBJ1-4; D unclear. Looked up from germline, CDR1 is LNHNV and CDR2 is YYDKDF (reference sequence). With 4 bases removed from V and 7 bases from J, the gap between germline ends came to 16 bases. This CDR3 is built from 15 residues.

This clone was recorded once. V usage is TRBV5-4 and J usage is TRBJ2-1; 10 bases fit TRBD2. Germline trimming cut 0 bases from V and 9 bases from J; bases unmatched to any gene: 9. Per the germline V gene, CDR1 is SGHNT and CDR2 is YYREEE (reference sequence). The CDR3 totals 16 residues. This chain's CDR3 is CASSLEGGLAGVEQFF. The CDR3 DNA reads TGTGCCAGCAGCTTGGAAGGGGGGCTAGCGGGAGTTGAGCAGTTCTTC.